This T cell receptor beta chain originates from a study of T cells after yellow fever vaccination (dated by TCRdb to between 2017 and 2020). As for the study more broadly: Libraries from fractions with low cell numbers were prepared with the SMART-Seq v4 Ultra Low Input RNA kit. Bulk TCR alpha and beta repertoires were sequenced longitudinally to track T-cell clones before and after primary and booster YFV17D yellow fever vaccination. Two healthy male donors made up the cohort, one aged 18 to 30 years and the other aged 30 to 40 years. Bulk PBMC replicates and cell subsets were isolated from blood drawn at multiple timepoints before and after both primary and secondary immunization. General study outcomes and caveats: A small fraction of clonotypes appeared in both the CD4 and CD8 compartments, likely as a result of convergent recombination. FACS-sorted repertoires could contain abundant contaminating clonotypes from the bulk population, so computational filtering was required. Only two donors were included in the study, so the extent to which the findings can be generalized is limited. The secondary T-cell response was found to be weaker but faster than the primary response, with a peak reached on day 5 rather than on day 15. After the booster, most of the clones that had expanded following primary vaccination were detected again (just under 97% of CD4 and around 88% of CD8), which suggests that memory was broadly maintained.

The label giving this sample's treatment or condition can be read as: live attenuated yellow fever vaccine strain. At every blood-draw timepoint, two biological replicates of bulk PBMCs were collected. A standard Ficoll-Paque protocol was used to isolate PBMCs from peripheral blood. RNA was extracted with TriZol from bulk PBMCs, CD4 and CD8 fractions, and dextramer-positive and dextramer-negative fractions. Sequencing used an Illumina NovaSeq 6000. TCR cDNA was made using 5'RACE template switching, a step that added a universal primer site and unique molecular identifiers. Priming of cDNA synthesis was performed from both the TCR alpha and TCR beta constant segments. Two PCR steps were used to amplify libraries, with sample barcodes and sequencing adapters being added in the second step. Sequencing of libraries was done on Illumina HiSeq 2500 (2x100 bp) or NovaSeq (2x150 bp). The study's own analysis went as follows. Reads were demultiplexed and collapsed into UMI consensus sequences with MIGEC, and V(D)J alignment was performed with MiXCR. Using edgeR on replicate PBMC samples, clonotypes were called vaccine-responding if FDR was below 0.01 and the log2 fold change was above 5 up to day 15. Each bulk clonotype was labeled CD4 or CD8 based on which sequenced repertoire, CD4 or CD8, contained the clonotype at higher abundance. TCRdb trimmed public reads at Q25 via fastp, called clones via MiXCR and kept in-frame beta chains. A single entry per CDR3 protein holds the most common genes and DNA from its merged rows. The V and J calls reflect TCRdb's pipeline rather than the authors' work. In all, the sample holds about 310,000 distinct CDR3 sequences, and 3% to 4.5% of those were seen once. The ten largest clones represent 23% of the sample.

Remarks on this clonotype: Its antigen is currently not known. One base away there is no much larger clone; base qualities are not given.

Trimming takes 0 bases from V and 7 bases from J, and the germline ends sit 13 bases apart. The CDR3 covers 15 residues, taking in both the cysteine and the phenylalanine. Here the CDR3 DNA is all that survives: 45 bases in frame from base 1. CDR1 and CDR2 were assigned from the germline V gene as MGHRA and YSYEKL. The input for sequencing was PBMCs, taken on the day of the yellow fever booster vaccination. The receptor comes from a man aged 18 to 29 who received the YFV17D yellow fever vaccine. The chain is assembled from TRBV4-1 and TRBJ1-5; the best D guess is TRBD1, with 5 bases matching. The sequence in DNA is TGCGCCAGCAGCCAAGATTCGGGGGTTCGGCAGCCCCAGCATTTT. Translated, it gives CASSQDSGVRQPQHF.